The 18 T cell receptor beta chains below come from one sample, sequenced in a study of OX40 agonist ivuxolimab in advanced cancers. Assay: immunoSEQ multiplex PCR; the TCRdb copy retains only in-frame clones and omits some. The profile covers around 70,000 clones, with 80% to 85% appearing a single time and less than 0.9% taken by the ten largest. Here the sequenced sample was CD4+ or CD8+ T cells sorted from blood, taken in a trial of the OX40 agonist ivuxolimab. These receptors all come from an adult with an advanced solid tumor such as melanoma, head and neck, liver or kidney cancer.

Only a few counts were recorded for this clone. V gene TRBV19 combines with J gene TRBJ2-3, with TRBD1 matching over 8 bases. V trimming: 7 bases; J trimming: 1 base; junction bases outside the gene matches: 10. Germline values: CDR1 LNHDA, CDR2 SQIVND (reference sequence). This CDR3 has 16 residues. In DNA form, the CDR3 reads TGTGCCAGTACAGCAACCGGGACAGGAGGCACAGATACGCAGTATTTT. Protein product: CASTATGTGGTDTQYF.

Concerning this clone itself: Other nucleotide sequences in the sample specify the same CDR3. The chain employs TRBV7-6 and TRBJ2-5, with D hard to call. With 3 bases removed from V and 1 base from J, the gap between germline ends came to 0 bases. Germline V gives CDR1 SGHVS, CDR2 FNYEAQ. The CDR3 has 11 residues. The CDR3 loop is CASSFQETQYF. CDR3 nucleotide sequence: TGTGCCAGCAGCTTCCAAGAGACCCAGTACTTC.

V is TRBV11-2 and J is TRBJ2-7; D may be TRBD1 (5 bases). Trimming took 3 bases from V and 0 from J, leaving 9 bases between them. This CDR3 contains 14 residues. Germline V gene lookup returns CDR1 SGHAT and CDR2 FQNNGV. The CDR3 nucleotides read TGTGCCAGCAGCTTTGACAGCAGCTCCTACGAGCAGTACTTC. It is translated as CASSFDSSSYEQYF. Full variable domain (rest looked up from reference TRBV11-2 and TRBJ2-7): EAGVAQSPRYKIIEKRQSVAFWCNPISGHATLYWYQQILGQGPKLLIQFQNNGVVDDSQLPKDRFSAERLKGVDSTLKIQPAKLEDSAVYLCASSFDSSSYEQYFGPGTRLTVT.

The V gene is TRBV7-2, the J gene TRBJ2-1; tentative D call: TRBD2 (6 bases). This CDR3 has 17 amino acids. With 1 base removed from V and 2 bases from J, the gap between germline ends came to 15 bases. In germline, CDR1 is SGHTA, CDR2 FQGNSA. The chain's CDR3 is CASSLVAGLGAYNEQFF. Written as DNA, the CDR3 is TGTGCCAGCAGCTTAGTTGCGGGGCTGGGGGCCTACAATGAGCAGTTCTTC. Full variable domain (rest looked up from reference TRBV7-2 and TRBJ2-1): GAGVSQSPSNKVTEKGKDVELRCDPISGHTALYWYRQSLGQGLEFLIYFQGNSAPDKSGLPSDRFSAERTGGSVSTLTIQRTQQEDSAVYLCASSLVAGLGAYNEQFFGPGTRLTVL.

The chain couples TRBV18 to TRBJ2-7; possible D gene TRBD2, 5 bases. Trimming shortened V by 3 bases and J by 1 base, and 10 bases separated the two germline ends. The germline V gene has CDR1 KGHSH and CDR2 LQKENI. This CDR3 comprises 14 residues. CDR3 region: CASSPEASSYEQYF. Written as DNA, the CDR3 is TGTGCCAGCTCACCGGAGGCCAGTTCCTACGAGCAGTACTTC. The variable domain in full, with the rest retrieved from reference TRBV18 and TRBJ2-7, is NAGVMQNPRHLVRRRGQEARLRCSPMKGHSHVYWYRQLPEEGLKFMVYLQKENIIDESGMPKERFSAEFPKEGPSILRIQQVVRGDSAAYFCASSPEASSYEQYFGPGTRLTVT.

The CDR3 DNA reads as TGCGCCAGCAGCTTGGATATTAACAGGGTGAACACCGGGGAGCTGTTTTTT. Translated: CASSLDINRVNTGELFF. The chain carries TRBV5-1 and TRBJ2-2; maybe TRBD1 (6 bases). V was pared by 0 bases and J by 1 base, with 13 bases between. Germline lookup yields CDR1 SGHRS and CDR2 YFSETQ. This CDR3 comprises 17 residues.

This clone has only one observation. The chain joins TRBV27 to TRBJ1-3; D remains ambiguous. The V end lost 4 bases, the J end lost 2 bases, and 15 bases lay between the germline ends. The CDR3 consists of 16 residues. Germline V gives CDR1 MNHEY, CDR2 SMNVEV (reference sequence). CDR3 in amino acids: CASSSHSGEPGNTIYF. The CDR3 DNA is TGTGCCAGCAGTTCCCACAGCGGGGAGCCTGGAAACACCATATATTTT.

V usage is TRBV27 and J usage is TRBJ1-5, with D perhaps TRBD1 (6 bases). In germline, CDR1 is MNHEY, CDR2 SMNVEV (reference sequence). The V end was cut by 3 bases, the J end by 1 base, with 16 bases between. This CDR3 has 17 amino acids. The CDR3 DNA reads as TGTGCCAGCAGTTTTTCCTGGTTGGGGGGCAGCAATCAGCCCCAGCATTTT. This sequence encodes CASSFSWLGGSNQPQHF.

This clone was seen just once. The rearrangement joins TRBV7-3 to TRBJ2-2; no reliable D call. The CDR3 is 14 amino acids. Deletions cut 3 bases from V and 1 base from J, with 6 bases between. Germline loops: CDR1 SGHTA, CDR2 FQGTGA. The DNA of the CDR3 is TGTGCCAGCAGCTTCAACGGGAACACCGGGGAGCTGTTTTTT. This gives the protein CASSFNGNTGELFF.

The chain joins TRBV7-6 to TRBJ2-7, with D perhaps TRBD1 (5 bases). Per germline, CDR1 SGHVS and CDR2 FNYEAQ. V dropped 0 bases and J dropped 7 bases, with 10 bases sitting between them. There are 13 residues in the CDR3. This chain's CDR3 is CASSLARDREQYF. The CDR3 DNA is TGTGCCAGCAGCTTAGCCAGGGATCGGGAGCAGTACTTC. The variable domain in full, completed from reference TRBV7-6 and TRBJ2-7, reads GAGVSQSPRYKVTKRGQDVALRCDPISGHVSLYWYRQALGQGPEFLTYFNYEAQQDKSGLPNDRFSAERPEGSISTLTIQRTEQRDSAMYRCASSLARDREQYFGPGTRLTVT.

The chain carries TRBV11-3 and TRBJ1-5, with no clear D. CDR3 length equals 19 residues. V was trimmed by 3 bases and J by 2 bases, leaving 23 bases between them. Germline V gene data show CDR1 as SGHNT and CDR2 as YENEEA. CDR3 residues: CASSFGEEGNRICNQPQHF. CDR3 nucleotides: TGTGCCAGCAGCTTCGGGGAAGAGGGAAATCGTATTTGCAATCAGCCCCAGCATTTT.

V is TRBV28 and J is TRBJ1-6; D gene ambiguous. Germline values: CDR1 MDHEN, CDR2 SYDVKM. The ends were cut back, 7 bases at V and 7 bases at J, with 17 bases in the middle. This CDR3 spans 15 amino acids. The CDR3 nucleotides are TGTGCCAGCATTCAGGACGGCGGACTCAATTCACCCCTCCACTTT. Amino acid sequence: CASIQDGGLNSPLHF.

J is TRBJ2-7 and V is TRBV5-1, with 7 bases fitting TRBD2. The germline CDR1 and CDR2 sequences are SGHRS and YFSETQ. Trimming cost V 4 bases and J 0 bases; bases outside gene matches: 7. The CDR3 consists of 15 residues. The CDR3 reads CASSDTSESSYEQYF. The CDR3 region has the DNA TGCGCCAGCAGCGATACTAGCGAGAGCTCCTACGAGCAGTACTTC.

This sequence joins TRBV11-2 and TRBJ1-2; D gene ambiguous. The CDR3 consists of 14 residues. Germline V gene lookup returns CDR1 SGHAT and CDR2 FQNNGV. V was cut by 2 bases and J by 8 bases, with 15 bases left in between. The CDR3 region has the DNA TGTGCCAGCAGCTTAAGAAACAGCTTATGGGGCTACACCTTC. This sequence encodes CASSLRNSLWGYTF.

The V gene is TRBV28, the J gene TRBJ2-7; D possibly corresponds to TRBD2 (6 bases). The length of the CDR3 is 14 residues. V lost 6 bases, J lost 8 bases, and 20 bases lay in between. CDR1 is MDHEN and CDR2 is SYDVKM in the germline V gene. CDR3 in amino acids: CASSLGGTTDQQYF. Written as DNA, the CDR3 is TGTGCCAGCAGCCTAGGAGGGACCACTGATCAGCAGTACTTC.

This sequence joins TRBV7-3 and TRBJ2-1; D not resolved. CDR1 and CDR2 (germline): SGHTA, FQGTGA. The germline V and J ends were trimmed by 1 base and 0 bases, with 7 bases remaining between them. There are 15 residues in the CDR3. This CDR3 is CASSLSGNSYNEQFF. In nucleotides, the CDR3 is TGTGCCAGCAGCTTAAGCGGAAACTCCTACAATGAGCAGTTCTTC.

DNA for the CDR3: TGCGCCAGCAGCCCGGAGGAGACTTCGCTACAGGGGCATTATGGGGCTTTCTTT. It codes for CASSPEETSLQGHYGAFF. J is TRBJ1-1 and V is TRBV5-1; TRBD1 agrees at 7 bases. With V trimmed by 4 bases and J by 11 bases, 26 bases remained unmatched. Germline CDR1 and CDR2: SGHRS and YFSETQ. The CDR3 is made up of 18 amino acids.

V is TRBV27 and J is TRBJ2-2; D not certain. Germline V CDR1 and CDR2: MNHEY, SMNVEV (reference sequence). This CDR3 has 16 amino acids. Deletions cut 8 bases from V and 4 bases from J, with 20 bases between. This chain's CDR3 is CASPPGLKTLTGELFF. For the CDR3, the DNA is TGTGCCAGCCCCCCCGGGCTAAAAACCCTCACCGGGGAGCTGTTTTTT.